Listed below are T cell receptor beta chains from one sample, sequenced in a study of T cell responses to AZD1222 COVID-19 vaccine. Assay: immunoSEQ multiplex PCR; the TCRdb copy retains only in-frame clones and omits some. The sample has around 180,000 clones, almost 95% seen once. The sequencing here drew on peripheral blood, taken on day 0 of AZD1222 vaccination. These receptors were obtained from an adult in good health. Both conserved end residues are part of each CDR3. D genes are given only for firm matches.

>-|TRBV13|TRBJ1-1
CASSAKGPRNTEAFF
TGTGCCAGCAGCGCCAAGGGACCGAGGAACACTGAAGCTTTCTTT
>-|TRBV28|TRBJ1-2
CASTQGGIYGYTF
TGTGCCAGCACCCAAGGAGGGATCTATGGCTACACCTTC
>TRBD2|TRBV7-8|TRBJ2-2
CASSPSSGVNTGELFF
TGTGCCAGCAGCCCGTCTAGCGGAGTGAACACCGGGGAGCTGTTTTTT
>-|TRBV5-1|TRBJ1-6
CASSLAGANSPLHF
TGCGCCAGCAGCTTGGCGGGGGCTAATTCACCCCTCCACTTT
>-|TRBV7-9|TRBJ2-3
CASSLEAGGPSDTQYF
TGTGCCAGCAGCTTAGAGGCAGGGGGGCCATCAGATACGCAGTATTTT
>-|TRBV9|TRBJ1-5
CASSPGTSNNQPQHF
TGTGCCAGCAGCCCGGGGACTTCCAACAATCAGCCCCAGCATTTT
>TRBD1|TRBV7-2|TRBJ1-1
CASSWGDRTYEAFF
TGTGCCAGCAGCTGGGGGGACAGGACCTATGAAGCTTTCTTT
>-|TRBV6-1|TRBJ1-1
CASSDRSGDTEAFF
TGTGCCAGCAGTGACCGGTCCGGAGACACTGAAGCTTTCTTT
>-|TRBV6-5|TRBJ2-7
CASSQGGYYEQYF
TGTGCCAGCAGCCAGGGGGGGTACTACGAGCAGTACTTC
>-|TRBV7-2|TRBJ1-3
CASSSWTGISGNTIYF
TGTGCCAGCAGCTCTTGGACGGGCATCTCTGGAAACACCATATATTTT
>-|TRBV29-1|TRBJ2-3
CSVGVTDTQYF
TGCAGCGTTGGGGTCACAGATACGCAGTATTTT
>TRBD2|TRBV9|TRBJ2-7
CASSAQAGDVHEQYF
TGTGCCAGCAGCGCTCAAGCGGGAGATGTGCACGAGCAGTACTTC
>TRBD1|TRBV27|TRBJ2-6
CASSSDRDGALSGANVLTF
TGTGCCAGCAGTTCCGACAGGGATGGGGCTCTCTCTGGGGCCAACGTCCTGACTTTC
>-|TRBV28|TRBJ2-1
CASTRWRIYNEQFF
TGTGCCAGCACCCGGTGGAGGATATACAATGAGCAGTTCTTC
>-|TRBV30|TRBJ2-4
CAWTPWGFGGNIQYF
TGTGCCTGGACTCCTTGGGGGTTTGGGGGAAACATTCAGTACTTC
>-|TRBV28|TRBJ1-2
CASSQEGRSGYTF
TGTGCCAGCAGTCAAGAGGGGAGATCTGGCTACACCTTC